These 21 T cell receptor beta chains share one sample of origin, sequenced in a study of T cell responses to AZD1222 COVID-19 vaccine. Method: immunoSEQ multiplex PCR; TCRdb's copy keeps in-frame clones and lacks some. Of more than 150,000 clones in the sample, around 94% were seen once. Sequencing used peripheral blood, obtained 28 days after the second AZD1222 dose. The source is an adult who received the AZD1222 COVID-19 vaccine.

V usage is TRBV3-1 (or the pseudogene TRBV3-2) and J usage is TRBJ2-2, with D perhaps matching TRBD2 (5 bases). CDR1 LGHDT and CDR2 YNNKEL come from the germline V gene (reference sequence). The CDR3 extends over 15 amino acids. Trimming left V 1 base short and J 4 bases short, with 10 bases between. The CDR3 here is CASSQGRSGTGELFF. The CDR3, as DNA: TGTGCCAGCAGCCAAGGGAGGTCGGGCACCGGGGAGCTGTTTTTT.

The J gene is TRBJ2-7, the V gene TRBV28; D is unclear. Germline V gene sequence: CDR1 MDHEN, CDR2 SYDVKM. V lost 3 bases and J 2 bases, leaving 2 bases between the germline ends. This CDR3 is 11 amino acids long. CDR3 coding DNA: TGTGCCAGCAGTTTTACCTACGAGCAGTACTTC. Translating gives CASSFTYEQYF.

The chain joins TRBV7-2 to TRBJ2-2; TRBD1 matches 7 bases. The V gene end was trimmed by 5 bases and the J gene end by 6 bases; junction bases not matched to a gene: 6. Germline V gene data show CDR1 as SGHTA and CDR2 as FQGNSA. CDR3 length: 14 amino acids. CDR3 sequence (DNA): TGTGCCAGCAGCACAGGGGCCGGGGCCGGGGAGCTGTTTTTT. Its translation is CASSTGAGAGELFF.

In DNA form, the CDR3 reads TGTGCCATCAGGGACAGTCGGAACTATGGCTACACCTTC. It yields the protein CAIRDSRNYGYTF. The chain links TRBV10-3 to TRBJ1-2; D is possibly TRBD1 (6 bases). Trimming removed 6 bases at V and 2 bases at J, with 10 bases between. Germline assignment: CDR1 ENHRY and CDR2 SYGVKD. The CDR3 runs 13 residues.

The J gene is TRBJ1-5, the V gene TRBV4-2; no definite D call. Looked up from germline, CDR1 is LGHNA and CDR2 is YNFKEQ. This CDR3 is 16 amino acids long. V shed 0 bases and J shed 6 bases, with 15 bases lying between them. The CDR3 loop reads CASSQEWKGVGQPQHF. The CDR3 DNA is TGTGCCAGCAGCCAAGAGTGGAAGGGAGTAGGTCAGCCCCAGCATTTT.

The chain carries TRBV6-5 and TRBJ2-7; TRBD1 agrees at 7 bases. The CDR3 is made up of 14 amino acids. Germline V CDR1 and CDR2: MNHEY, SVGAGI. Trimming removed 5 bases from V and 4 bases from J; junction bases left unmatched: 8. The CDR3 nucleotides read TGTGCCAGCAGTAGACAGGGCCGCGGGTACGAGCAGTACTTC. Its translation: CASSRQGRGYEQYF.

The chain carries TRBV2 and TRBJ2-1; the match to TRBD1 covers 8 bases. The CDR3 spans 15 residues. V dropped 5 bases and J dropped 6; count of bases not matched to a gene: 9. Germline CDR1 is SNHLY and CDR2 is FYNNEI. CDR3 region: CASSPETGGINEQFF. The CDR3 DNA reads TGTGCCAGCAGTCCAGAAACAGGGGGGATCAATGAGCAGTTCTTC. Variable domain in full (rest from reference TRBV2 and TRBJ2-1): EPEVTQTPSHQVTQMGQEVILRCVPISNHLYFYWYRQILGQKVEFLVSFYNNEISEKSEIFDDQFSVERPDGSNFTLKIRSTKLEDSAMYFCASSPETGGINEQFFGPGTRLTVL.

A single count supports this clone. This chain uses TRBV5-6 with TRBJ1-4; D is unresolved. V lost 3 bases and J 2 bases, leaving 5 bases between the germline ends. The CDR3 contains 13 residues. CDR1 and CDR2 from the germline V gene are SGHDT and YYEEEE. The CDR3 DNA reads as TGTGCCAGCAGCTGGGCGACTAATGAAAAACTGTTTTTT. Protein sequence: CASSWATNEKLFF.

The chain couples TRBV4-1 to TRBJ2-5; perhaps TRBD1 as D (6 bases). Per germline, CDR1 MGHRA and CDR2 YSYEKL. Deletions cut 6 bases from V and 1 base from J, with 9 bases between. This CDR3 is 13 amino acids long. The CDR3 DNA is TGCGCCAGCAGTGGGGGCCGCCAAGAGACCCAGTACTTC. The encoded protein is CASSGGRQETQYF.

The genes are TRBV28 and TRBJ2-1; D remains unclear. The CDR3 is 15 residues long. The ends were cut back, 7 bases at V and 3 bases at J, with 16 bases in the middle. Germline-derived CDR1 and CDR2 are MDHEN and SYDVKM. The CDR3 protein is CASMAPSLIYNEQFF. DNA of the CDR3: TGTGCCAGCATGGCTCCGAGCCTGATCTACAATGAGCAGTTCTTC.

The genes are TRBV6-5 and TRBJ1-5, with TRBD1 matching 7 bases. Germline CDR1 reads MNHEY; CDR2 reads SVGAGI. This CDR3 comprises 14 residues. J was trimmed by 6 bases and V by 8 bases; bases with no gene match: 10. DNA for the CDR3: TGTGCCAGCGTAAACAGGGGCGCTTCTCAGCCCCAGCATTTT. Encoded protein: CASVNRGASQPQHF.

The CDR3 nucleotides read TGTGCAAGTCGCTCGTATCATGCTTCGGCAACTAATGAAAAACTGTTTTTT. This translates into CASRSYHASATNEKLFF. The chain carries TRBV12-2 and TRBJ1-4. TRBV12-2 is a pseudogene. The CDR3 covers 17 residues.

The J gene is TRBJ1-1, the V gene TRBV11-2; TRBD1 might be the D (5 bases). Germline CDR1 reads SGHAT; CDR2 reads FQNNGV. The CDR3 loop spans 13 amino acids. The V end lost 1 base, the J end lost 7 bases, and 10 bases lay between the germline ends. This CDR3 is CASSLAGDLEAFF. In DNA form, the CDR3 reads TGTGCCAGCAGCTTAGCGGGGGACCTTGAAGCTTTCTTT.

This chain joins TRBV10-3 and TRBJ1-2, with D maybe TRBD1 (6 bases). Between the trimmed V and J ends, which lost 6 bases and 10 bases, there was a span of 21 bases. The germline CDR1 and CDR2 sequences are ENHRY and SYGVKD. The CDR3 consists of 14 residues. CDR3 DNA: TGTGCCATCAGCCCCAGGGAAGGGGGGTCGGTCTACACCTTC. Amino acids: CAISPREGGSVYTF.

The chain is built from TRBV30 and TRBJ1-1; TRBD1 might be the D (6 bases). This CDR3 has 13 amino acids. V dropped 6 bases and J dropped 4 bases, with 15 bases sitting between them. CDR1 and CDR2 from the germline V gene are GTSNPN and SVGIG (reference sequence). CDR3 residues: CACRHTGTTEAFF. The DNA for the CDR3 is TGTGCCTGCCGACATACAGGGACCACTGAAGCTTTCTTT.

V and J are TRBV5-6 and TRBJ2-1; 7 nucleotides line up with TRBD2. J was trimmed by 14 bases and V by 5 bases; bases with no gene match: 13. CDR3 length equals 13 residues. Germline V gives CDR1 SGHDT, CDR2 YYEEEE. The CDR3 sequence: CASRIAPASGEFF. The CDR3 DNA reads TGTGCCAGCAGAATTGCCCCCGCGAGCGGGGAGTTCTTC.

The chain combines TRBV6-5 with TRBJ1-1; a possible D gene is TRBD1 (5 bases). The germline gives CDR1 MNHEY, CDR2 SVGAGI. The CDR3 covers 13 residues. V shed 6 bases and J shed 9 bases, with 17 bases lying between them. As DNA, the CDR3 is TGTGCCAGCAGGGAGAGGGACTCTTCGAAAGCTTTCTTT. Its protein is CASRERDSSKAFF.

This chain joins TRBV5-1 and TRBJ1-1; D is unresolved. CDR1 is SGHRS, CDR2 YFSETQ, per germline. Trimming cost V 0 bases and J 0 bases, with 9 bases left between them. This CDR3 is built from 15 residues. CDR3 DNA: TGCGCCAGCAGCTTGGCCTTTGGGCTGAACACTGAAGCTTTCTTT. Its protein is CASSLAFGLNTEAFF.

V is TRBV19 and J is TRBJ1-3, with no clear D. Germline CDR1 is LNHDA and CDR2 is SQIVND (reference sequence). CDR3 length: 13 amino acids. V lost 4 bases, J lost 2 bases, and 6 bases lay in between. The CDR3 coding sequence is TGTGCCAGTAGTAGAGGCCCTGGAAACACCATATATTTT. Protein sequence: CASSRGPGNTIYF.

In nucleotides, the CDR3 is TGCGCCAGCAGCTTGTTCCCGGGCGTGGAGACCCAGTACTTC. Translation: CASSLFPGVETQYF. V usage is TRBV5-1 and J usage is TRBJ2-5; D uncertain. The CDR3 sequence is 14 residues long. V was pared by 1 base and J by 5 bases, with 12 bases between. CDR1 SGHRS and CDR2 YFSETQ come from the germline V gene.

The genes are TRBV12-5 and TRBJ2-1, with 7 bases lining up with TRBD1. V was pared by 6 bases and J by 0 bases, with 11 bases of the junction left unmatched. Germline V gives CDR1 LGHNT, CDR2 FRNRAP. This CDR3 has 17 amino acids. CDR3 region: CASGPKTGASSYNEQFF. CDR3 DNA sequence: TGTGCTAGTGGCCCAAAAACAGGGGCGAGCTCCTACAATGAGCAGTTCTTC.